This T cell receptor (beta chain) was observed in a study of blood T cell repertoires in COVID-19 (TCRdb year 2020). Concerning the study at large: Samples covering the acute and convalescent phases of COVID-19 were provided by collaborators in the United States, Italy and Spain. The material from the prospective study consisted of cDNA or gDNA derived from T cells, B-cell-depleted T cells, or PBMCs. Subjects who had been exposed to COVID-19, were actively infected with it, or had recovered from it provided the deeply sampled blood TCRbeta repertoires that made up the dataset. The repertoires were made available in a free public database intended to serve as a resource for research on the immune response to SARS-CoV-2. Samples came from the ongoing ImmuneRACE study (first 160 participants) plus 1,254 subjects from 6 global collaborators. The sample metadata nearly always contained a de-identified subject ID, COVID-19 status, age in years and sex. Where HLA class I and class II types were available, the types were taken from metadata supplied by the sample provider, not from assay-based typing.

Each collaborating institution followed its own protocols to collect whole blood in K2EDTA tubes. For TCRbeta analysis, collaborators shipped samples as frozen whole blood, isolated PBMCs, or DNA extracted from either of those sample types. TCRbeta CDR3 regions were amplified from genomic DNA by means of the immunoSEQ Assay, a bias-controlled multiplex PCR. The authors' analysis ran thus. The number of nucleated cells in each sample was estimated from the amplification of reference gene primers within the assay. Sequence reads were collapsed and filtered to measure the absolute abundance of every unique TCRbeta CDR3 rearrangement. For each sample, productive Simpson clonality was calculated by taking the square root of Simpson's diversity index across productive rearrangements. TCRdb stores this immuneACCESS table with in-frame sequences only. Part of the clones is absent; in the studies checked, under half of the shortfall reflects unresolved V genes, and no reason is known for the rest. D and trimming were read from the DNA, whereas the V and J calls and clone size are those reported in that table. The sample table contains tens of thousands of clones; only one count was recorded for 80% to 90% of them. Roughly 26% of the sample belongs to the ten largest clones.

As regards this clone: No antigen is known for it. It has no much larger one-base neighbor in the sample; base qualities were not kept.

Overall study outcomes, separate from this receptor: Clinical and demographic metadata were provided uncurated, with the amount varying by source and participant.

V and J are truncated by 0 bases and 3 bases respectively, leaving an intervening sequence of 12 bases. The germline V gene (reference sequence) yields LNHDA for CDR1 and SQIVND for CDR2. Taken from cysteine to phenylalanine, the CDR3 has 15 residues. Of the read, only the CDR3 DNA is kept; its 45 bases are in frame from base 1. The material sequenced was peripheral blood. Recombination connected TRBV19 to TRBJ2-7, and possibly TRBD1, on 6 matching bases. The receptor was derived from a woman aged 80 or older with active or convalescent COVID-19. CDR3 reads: CASSIDPQGIYEQYF. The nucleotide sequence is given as TGTGCCAGTAGTATAGACCCGCAGGGGATCTACGAGCAGTACTTC.